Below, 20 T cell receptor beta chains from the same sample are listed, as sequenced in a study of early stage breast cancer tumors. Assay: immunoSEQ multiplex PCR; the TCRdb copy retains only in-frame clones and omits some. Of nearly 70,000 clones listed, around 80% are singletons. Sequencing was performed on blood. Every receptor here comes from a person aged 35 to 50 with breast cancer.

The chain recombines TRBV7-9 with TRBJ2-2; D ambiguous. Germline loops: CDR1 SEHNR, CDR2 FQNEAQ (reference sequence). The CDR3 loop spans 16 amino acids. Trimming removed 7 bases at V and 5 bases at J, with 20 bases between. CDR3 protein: CASTVVPGIKTGELFF. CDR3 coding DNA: TGTGCCAGCACCGTCGTCCCGGGCATTAAAACCGGGGAGCTGTTTTTT.

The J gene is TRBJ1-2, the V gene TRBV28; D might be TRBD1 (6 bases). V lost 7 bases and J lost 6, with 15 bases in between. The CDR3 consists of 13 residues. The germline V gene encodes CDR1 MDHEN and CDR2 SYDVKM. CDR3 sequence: CASKGVMSDGYTF. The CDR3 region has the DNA TGTGCCAGCAAGGGGGTTATGTCTGATGGCTACACCTTC.

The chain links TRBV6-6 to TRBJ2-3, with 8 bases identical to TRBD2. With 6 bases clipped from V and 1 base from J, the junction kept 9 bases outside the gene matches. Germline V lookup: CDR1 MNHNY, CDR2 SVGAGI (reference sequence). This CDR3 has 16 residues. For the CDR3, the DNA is TGTGCCAGCAGAGCCCAAGGCGGGAGGCGCACAGATACGCAGTATTTT. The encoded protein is CASRAQGGRRTDTQYF.

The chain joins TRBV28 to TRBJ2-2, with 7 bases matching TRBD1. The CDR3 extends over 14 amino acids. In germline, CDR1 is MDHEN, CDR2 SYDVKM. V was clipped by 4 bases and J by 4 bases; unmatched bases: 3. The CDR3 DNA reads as TGTGCCAGCAGTTCGGGACAGTTCACCGGGGAGCTGTTTTTT. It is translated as CASSSGQFTGELFF.

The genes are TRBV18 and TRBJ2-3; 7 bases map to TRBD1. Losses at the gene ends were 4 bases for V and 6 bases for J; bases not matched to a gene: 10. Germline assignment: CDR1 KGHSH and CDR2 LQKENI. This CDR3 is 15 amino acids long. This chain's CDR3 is CASSLRTGATDTQYF. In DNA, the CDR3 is TGTGCCAGCTCACTGAGGACAGGAGCAACGGATACGCAGTATTTT. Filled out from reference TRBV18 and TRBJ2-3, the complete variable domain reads NAGVMQNPRHLVRRRGQEARLRCSPMKGHSHVYWYRQLPEEGLKFMVYLQKENIIDESGMPKERFSAEFPKEGPSILRIQQVVRGDSAAYFCASSLRTGATDTQYFGPGTRLTVL.

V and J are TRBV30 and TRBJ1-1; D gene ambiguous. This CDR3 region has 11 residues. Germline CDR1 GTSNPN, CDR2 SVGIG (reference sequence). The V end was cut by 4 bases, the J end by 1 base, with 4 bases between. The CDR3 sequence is CAWMENTEAFF. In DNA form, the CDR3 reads TGTGCCTGGATGGAGAACACTGAAGCTTTCTTT. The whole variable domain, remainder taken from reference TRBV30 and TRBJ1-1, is SQTIHQWPATLVQPVGSPLSLECTVEGTSNPNLYWYRQAAGRGLQLLFYSVGIGQISSEVPQNLSASRPQDRQFILSSKKLLLSDSGFYLCAWMENTEAFFGQGTRLTVV.

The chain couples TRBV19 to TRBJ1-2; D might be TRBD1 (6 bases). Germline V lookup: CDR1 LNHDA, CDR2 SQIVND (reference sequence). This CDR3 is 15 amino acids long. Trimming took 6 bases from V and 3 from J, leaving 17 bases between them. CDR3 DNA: TGTGCCAGTAGCATTCCGGGACAAAATCACTATGGCTACACCTTC. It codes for CASSIPGQNHYGYTF.

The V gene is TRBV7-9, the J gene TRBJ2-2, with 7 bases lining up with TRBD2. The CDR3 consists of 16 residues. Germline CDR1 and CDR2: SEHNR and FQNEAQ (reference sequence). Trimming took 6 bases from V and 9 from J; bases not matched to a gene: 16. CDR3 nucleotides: TGTGCCAGCAGGAATCTTACTAGCGATGAAGCCCGGGAGCTGTTTTTT. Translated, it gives CASRNLTSDEARELFF. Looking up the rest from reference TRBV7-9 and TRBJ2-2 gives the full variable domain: DTGVSQNPRHKITKRGQNVTFRCDPISEHNRLYWYRQTLGQGPEFLTYFQNEAQLEKSRLLSDRFSAERPKGSFSTLEIQRTEQGDSAMYLCASRNLTSDEARELFFGEGSRLTVL.

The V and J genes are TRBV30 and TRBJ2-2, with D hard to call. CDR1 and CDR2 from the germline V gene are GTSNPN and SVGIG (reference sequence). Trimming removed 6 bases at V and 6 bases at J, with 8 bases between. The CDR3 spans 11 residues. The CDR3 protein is CACPWSGELFF. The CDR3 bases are TGTGCCTGTCCCTGGTCCGGGGAGCTGTTTTTT. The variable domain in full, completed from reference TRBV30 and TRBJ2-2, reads SQTIHQWPATLVQPVGSPLSLECTVEGTSNPNLYWYRQAAGRGLQLLFYSVGIGQISSEVPQNLSASRPQDRQFILSSKKLLLSDSGFYLCACPWSGELFFGEGSRLTVL.

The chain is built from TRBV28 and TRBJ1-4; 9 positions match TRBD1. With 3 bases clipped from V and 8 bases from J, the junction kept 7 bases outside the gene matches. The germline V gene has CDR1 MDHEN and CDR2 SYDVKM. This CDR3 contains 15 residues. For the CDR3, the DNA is TGTGCCAGCAGTTTGCTCGGACAGGGGTTGGAAAAACTGTTTTTT. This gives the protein CASSLLGQGLEKLFF.

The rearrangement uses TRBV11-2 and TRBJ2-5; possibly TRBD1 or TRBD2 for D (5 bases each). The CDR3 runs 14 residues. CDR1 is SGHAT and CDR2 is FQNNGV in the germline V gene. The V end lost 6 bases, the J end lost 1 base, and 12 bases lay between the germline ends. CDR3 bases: TGTGCCAGCAGGGGGGAGATGGGCCAAGAGACCCAGTACTTC. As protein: CASRGEMGQETQYF. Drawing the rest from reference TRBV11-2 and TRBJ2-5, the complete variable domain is EAGVAQSPRYKIIEKRQSVAFWCNPISGHATLYWYQQILGQGPKLLIQFQNNGVVDDSQLPKDRFSAERLKGVDSTLKIQPAKLEDSAVYLCASRGEMGQETQYFGPGTRLLVL.

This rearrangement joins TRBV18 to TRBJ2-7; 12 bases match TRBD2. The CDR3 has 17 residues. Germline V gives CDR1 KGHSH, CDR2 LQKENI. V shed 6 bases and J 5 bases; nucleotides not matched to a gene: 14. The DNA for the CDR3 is TGTGCCAGCTCCCAGGTCCCTCTAGCGGGAGGGCGAGACGAGCAGTACTTC. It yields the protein CASSQVPLAGGRDEQYF.

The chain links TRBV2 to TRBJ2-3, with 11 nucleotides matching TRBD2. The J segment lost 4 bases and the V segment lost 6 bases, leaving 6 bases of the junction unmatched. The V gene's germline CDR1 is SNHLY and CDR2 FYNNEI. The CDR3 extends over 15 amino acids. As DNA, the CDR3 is TGTGCCAGCAGGATACTAGCGGGAGTCTCAGATACGCAGTATTTT. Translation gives CASRILAGVSDTQYF.

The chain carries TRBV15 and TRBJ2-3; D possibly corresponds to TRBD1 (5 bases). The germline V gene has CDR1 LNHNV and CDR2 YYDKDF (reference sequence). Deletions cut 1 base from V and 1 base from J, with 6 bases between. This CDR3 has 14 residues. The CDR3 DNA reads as TGTGCCACCAGCAGAGTGGGGCGCACAGATACGCAGTATTTT. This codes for CATSRVGRTDTQYF.

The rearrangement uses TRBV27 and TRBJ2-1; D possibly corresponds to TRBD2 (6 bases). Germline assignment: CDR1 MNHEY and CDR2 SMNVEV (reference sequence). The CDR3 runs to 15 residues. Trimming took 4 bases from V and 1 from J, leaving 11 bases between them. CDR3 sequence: CASSSTRASYNEQFF. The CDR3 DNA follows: TGTGCCAGCAGTTCGACTAGAGCATCCTACAATGAGCAGTTCTTC.

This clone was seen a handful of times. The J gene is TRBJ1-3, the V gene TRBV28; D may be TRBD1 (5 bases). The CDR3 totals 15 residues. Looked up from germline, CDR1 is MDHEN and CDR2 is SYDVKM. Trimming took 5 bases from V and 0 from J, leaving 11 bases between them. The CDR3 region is CASSTAGYSGNTIYF. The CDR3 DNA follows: TGTGCCAGCAGTACCGCAGGGTACTCTGGAAACACCATATATTTT.

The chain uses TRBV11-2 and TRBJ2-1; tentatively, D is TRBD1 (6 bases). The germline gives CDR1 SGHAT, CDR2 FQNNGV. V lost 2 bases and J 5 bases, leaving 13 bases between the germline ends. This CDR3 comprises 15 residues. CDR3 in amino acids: CASSLKETGNNEQFF. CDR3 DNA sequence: TGTGCCAGCAGCTTAAAAGAGACAGGCAACAATGAGCAGTTCTTC. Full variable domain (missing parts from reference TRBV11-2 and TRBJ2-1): EAGVAQSPRYKIIEKRQSVAFWCNPISGHATLYWYQQILGQGPKLLIQFQNNGVVDDSQLPKDRFSAERLKGVDSTLKIQPAKLEDSAVYLCASSLKETGNNEQFFGPGTRLTVL.

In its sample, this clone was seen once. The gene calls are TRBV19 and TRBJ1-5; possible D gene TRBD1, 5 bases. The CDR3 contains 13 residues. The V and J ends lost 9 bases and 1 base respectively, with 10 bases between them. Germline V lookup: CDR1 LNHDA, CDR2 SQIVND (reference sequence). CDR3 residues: CASRWGSNQPQHF. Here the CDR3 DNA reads TGTGCCAGCAGGTGGGGGAGCAATCAGCCCCAGCATTTT.

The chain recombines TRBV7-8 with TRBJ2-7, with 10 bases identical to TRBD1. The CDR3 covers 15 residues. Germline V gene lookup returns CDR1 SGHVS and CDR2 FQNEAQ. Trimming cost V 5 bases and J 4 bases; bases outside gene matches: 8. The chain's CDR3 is CASSTRQGAGYEQYF. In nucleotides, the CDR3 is TGTGCCAGCAGCACTAGACAGGGGGCGGGATACGAGCAGTACTTC.

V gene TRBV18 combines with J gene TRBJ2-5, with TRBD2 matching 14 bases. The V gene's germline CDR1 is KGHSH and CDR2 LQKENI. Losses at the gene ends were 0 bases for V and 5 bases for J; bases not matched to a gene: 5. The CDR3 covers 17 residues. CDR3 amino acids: CASSPPTSGRAGETQYF. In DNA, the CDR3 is TGTGCCAGCTCACCACCGACTAGCGGGAGGGCAGGGGAGACCCAGTACTTC.